This is a list of T cell receptor beta chains from one sample in a study of identical twins. From the 5' RACE reads, TCRdb called clonotypes with MiXCR, one entry per CDR3 protein. Of hundreds of thousands of distinct CDR3 sequences in the sample, 5.5% to 6.5% were seen once. The sequencing input was naive T cells sorted from blood. The receptors come from a man younger than 35 in good health. CDR3s include the opening cysteine and the closing phenylalanine or tryptophan. A D gene is named only where the DNA matches it firmly. Some rows mark clone size as missing; the rest say once, few, many or name a class of expanded clone.

TRBJ2-5 | many | TRBD1 | TRBV5-5 | CASSTPGQQETQYF | TGTGCCAGCAGCACCCCGGGACAGCAAGAGACCCAGTACTTC
TRBJ2-3 | many | . | TRBV20-1 | CSALVPPTDTQYF | TGCAGTGCCCTAGTACCTCCCACAGATACGCAGTATTTT
TRBJ1-1 | many | . | TRBV21-1 | CASSKRGGVGRPSNTEAFF | TGTGCCAGCAGCAAAAGGGGAGGGGTGGGCCGCCCTTCGAACACTGAAGCTTTCTTT
TRBJ2-2 | few | TRBD1 | TRBV12-3/TRBV12-4 | CASRERGPGQSAGELFF | TGTGCCAGCAGGGAAAGGGGTCCGGGACAGTCGGCCGGGGAGCTGTTTTTT
TRBJ1-1 | . | TRBD1 | TRBV25-1 | CASSEARGTTEAFF | TGTGCCAGCAGTGAGGCCAGGGGGACCACTGAAGCTTTCTTT
TRBJ1-2 | . | . | TRBV28 | CASGVRGGGYYGYTF | TGTGCCAGCGGAGTTCGAGGGGGAGGTTACTATGGCTACACCTTC
TRBJ1-2 | many | . | TRBV2 | CASLSAGGYGYTF | TGTGCCAGCCTCTCCGCTGGGGGCTATGGCTACACCTTC
TRBJ2-2 | many | TRBD1 | TRBV29-1 | CSVRPGQGNTGELFF | TGCAGCGTTAGACCGGGACAGGGGAACACCGGGGAGCTGTTTTTT
TRBJ2-7 | many | TRBD1 | TRBV5-6 | CASSFSVWTGSYEQYF | TGTGCCAGCAGCTTTTCGGTCTGGACAGGCTCCTACGAGCAGTACTTC
TRBJ2-1 | few | . | TRBV27 | CASSLPGHLTSYNEQFF | TGTGCCAGCAGTTTGCCGGGACACTTGACCTCCTACAATGAGCAGTTCTTC
TRBJ1-5 | many | . | TRBV12-3/TRBV12-4 | CASSWGPTHQPQHF | TGTGCCAGCAGTTGGGGCCCAACCCATCAGCCCCAGCATTTT
TRBJ2-7 | many | . | TRBV25-1 | CASSERVEQYF | TGTGCCAGCAGTGAAAGGGTAGAGCAGTACTTC
TRBJ2-7 | many | . | TRBV25-1 | CASSEYGLYEQYF | TGTGCCAGCAGTGAATATGGGCTTTACGAGCAGTACTTC
TRBJ1-2 | many | . | TRBV28 | CASSFSSSLQGAGYTF | TGTGCCAGCAGTTTTTCGTCATCCCTACAGGGTGCTGGCTACACCTTC
TRBJ2-5 | many | . | TRBV20-1 | CSAGNPGPTGETQYF | TGCAGTGCGGGGAATCCGGGACCCACGGGAGAGACCCAGTACTTC
TRBJ2-2 | . | . | TRBV2 | CASSEYPAKNTGELFF | TGTGCCAGCAGTGAATATCCCGCTAAGAACACCGGGGAGCTGTTTTTT
TRBJ2-1 | . | TRBD1 | TRBV5-1 | CASSPGDRGPFF | TGCGCCAGCAGCCCGGGGGACAGGGGGCCGTTCTTC
TRBJ2-7 | many | TRBD1 | TRBV5-1 | CASSPGQTYEQYF | TGTGCCAGCAGTCCGGGACAGACCTACGAGCAGTACTTC
TRBJ2-5 | . | . | TRBV21-1 | CASRGQGGTQYF | TGTGCCAGCAGGGGACAGGGGGGGACCCAGTACTTC
TRBJ1-1 | . | TRBD1 | TRBV7-9 | CASSPFDRGNTEAFF | TGTGCCAGCAGCCCCTTTGACAGGGGGAACACTGAAGCTTTCTTT
TRBJ2-2 | many | . | TRBV7-9 | CASVAAANTGELFF | TGTGCCAGCGTAGCAGCAGCTAACACCGGGGAGCTGTTTTTT
TRBJ2-7 | . | TRBD1 | TRBV4-1 | CASSQVGQASYEQYF | TGCGCCAGCAGCCAGGTGGGACAGGCTAGCTACGAGCAGTACTTC
TRBJ1-5 | . | . | TRBV10-2 | CASSDTLVRFHSNQPQHF | TGCGCCAGCAGTGATACGCTTGTCCGGTTCCATAGCAATCAGCCCCAGCATTTT
TRBJ2-3 | few | . | TRBV4-2 | CASSQGRATDTQYF | TGTGCCAGCAGCCAAGGGAGGGCGACAGATACGCAGTATTTT
TRBJ2-1 | few | TRBD2 | TRBV27 | CASSLLLAGTANEQFF | TGTGCCAGCAGTCTCCTACTAGCGGGAACGGCAAATGAGCAGTTCTTC
TRBJ2-1 | . | . | TRBV6-1 | CASRTAQGQGKFF | TGTGCCAGCAGGACGGCCCAGGGACAAGGAAAGTTCTTC
TRBJ2-1 | . | TRBD2 | TRBV29-1 | CSFAWTSGRGEQFF | TGCAGCTTTGCTTGGACTAGCGGGAGAGGTGAGCAGTTCTTC
TRBJ1-2 | few | . | TRBV5-1 | CASSLAPPSGVIYGYTF | TGCGCCAGCAGCTTGGCCCCCCCGTCGGGGGTGATCTATGGCTACACCTTC
TRBJ2-1 | many | . | TRBV20-1 | CSARRPSSYNEQFF | TGCAGTGCGCGGAGACCCAGCTCCTACAATGAGCAGTTCTTC
TRBJ1-5 | many | TRBD1 | TRBV12-5 | CASGLVVDRRSQPQHF | TGTGCTAGTGGTTTGGTAGTGGACAGGAGGAGCCAGCCCCAGCATTTT